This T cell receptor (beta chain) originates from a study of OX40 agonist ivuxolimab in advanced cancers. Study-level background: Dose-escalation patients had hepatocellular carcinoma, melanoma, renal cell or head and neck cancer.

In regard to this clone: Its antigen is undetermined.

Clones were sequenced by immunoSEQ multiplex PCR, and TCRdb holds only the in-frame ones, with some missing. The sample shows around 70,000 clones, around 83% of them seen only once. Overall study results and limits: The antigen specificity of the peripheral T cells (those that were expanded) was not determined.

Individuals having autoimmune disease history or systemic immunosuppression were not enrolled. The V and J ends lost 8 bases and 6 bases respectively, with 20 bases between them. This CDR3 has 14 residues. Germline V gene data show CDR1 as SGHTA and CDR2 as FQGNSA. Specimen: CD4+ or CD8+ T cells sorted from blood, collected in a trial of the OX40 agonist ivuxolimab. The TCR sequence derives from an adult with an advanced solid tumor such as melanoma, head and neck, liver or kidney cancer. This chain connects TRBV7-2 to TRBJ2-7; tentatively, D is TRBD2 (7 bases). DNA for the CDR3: TGTGCCAGCCGGTCTCGGGGGGCAACGGGCGAGCAGTACTTC. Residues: CASRSRGATGEQYF.